The clone carrying this T cell receptor (beta chain) occurred a few times. Antigen unknown. Germline CDR1 MNHNY, CDR2 SVGAGI (reference sequence). Trimming took 2 bases from V and 4 from J, leaving 11 bases between them. This CDR3 comprises 14 residues. Sample-barcoded 5' priming and a J-beta primer mix drove a second PCR of about 7 to 12 cycles. Via MiXCR, TCRdb re-called the 5' RACE reads, giving one row per CDR3 protein. Among about 620,000 distinct CDR3 sequences, 20% to 25% were seen once, and the ten largest hold 3.5% to 4%. The sample belongs to a study of blood T cells in healthy people across ages. Study results and limitations: Using unsorted PBMCs precluded a conclusive naive versus antigen-experienced comparison.

Peripheral blood, approximately 10 milliliters per donor, was collected. The source of this sequence is a man between 70 and 80 years old in good health. The chain couples TRBV6-6 to TRBJ2-5; D is ambiguous. The sequenced material came from blood. The CDR3 is CASSYGLGLETQYF. For the CDR3, the DNA is TGTGCCAGCAGTTACGGATTAGGTCTAGAGACCCAGTACTTC.